This TCR beta chain was observed in a study of OX40 agonist ivuxolimab in advanced cancers. Study-level points and caveats: CD4+ T cells averaged fewer expanded clones than CD8+ T cells. Among the lowest levels of clonal expansion were found in partial responders at 0.1-3.0 mg/kg.

The assay was immunoSEQ multiplex PCR, and TCRdb's table has in-frame clones only and misses some. The repertoire includes some 80,000 clones, approximately 90% of them detected once, and about 8.6% sits in the top ten. This clone was seen a few times. Its matching antigen is unknown. The TCR was taken from an adult with an advanced solid tumor such as melanoma, head and neck, liver or kidney cancer. Sequences were derived from CD4+ or CD8+ T cells sorted from blood, sampled in a trial of the OX40 agonist ivuxolimab.

This CDR3 is CASSAPAYYGYTF. The CDR3 DNA sequence: TGTGCCAGTAGTGCCCCGGCCTACTATGGCTACACCTTC. The chain is built from TRBV19 and TRBJ1-2, with D uncertain. This CDR3 has 13 residues. Germline V gene sequence: CDR1 LNHDA, CDR2 SQIVND (reference sequence). V was cut by 5 bases and J by 3 bases, with 10 bases left in between.